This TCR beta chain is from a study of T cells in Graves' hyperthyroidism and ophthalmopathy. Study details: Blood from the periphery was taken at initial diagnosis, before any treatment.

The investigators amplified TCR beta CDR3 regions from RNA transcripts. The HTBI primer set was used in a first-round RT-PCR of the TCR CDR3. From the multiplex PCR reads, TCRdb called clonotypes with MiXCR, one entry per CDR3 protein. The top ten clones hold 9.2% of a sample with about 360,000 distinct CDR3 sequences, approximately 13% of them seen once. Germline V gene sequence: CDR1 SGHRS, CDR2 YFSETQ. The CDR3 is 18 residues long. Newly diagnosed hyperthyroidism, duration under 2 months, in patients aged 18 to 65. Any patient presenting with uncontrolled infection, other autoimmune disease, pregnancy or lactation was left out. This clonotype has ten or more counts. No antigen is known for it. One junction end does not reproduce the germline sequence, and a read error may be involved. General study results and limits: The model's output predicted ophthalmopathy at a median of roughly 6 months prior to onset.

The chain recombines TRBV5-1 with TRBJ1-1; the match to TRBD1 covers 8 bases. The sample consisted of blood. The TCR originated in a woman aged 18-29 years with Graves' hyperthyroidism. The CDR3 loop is CASSLAPGGGSRSTEAFF. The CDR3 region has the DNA TGCGCCAGCAGCTTGGCGCCAGGGGGCGGGTCCCGTTCCACTGAGGCTTTCTTT. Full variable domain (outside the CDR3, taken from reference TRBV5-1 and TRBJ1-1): KAGVTQTPRYLIKTRGQQVTLSCSPISGHRSVSWYQQTPGQGLQFLFEYFSETQRNKGNFPGRFSGRQFSNSRSEMNVSTLELGDSALYLCASSLAPGGGSRSTEAFFGQGTRLTVV.